Shown below are 4 T cell receptor beta chains from a single sample sequenced in a study of T cell repertoires in cytomegalovirus infection. TCRdb re-called the reads with MiXCR, one entry per CDR3 protein. The sample shows some 180,000 distinct CDR3 sequences, roughly 9.8% of them seen only once. The sequencing input was PBMCs. These receptors were taken from a human donor in good health (CMV status not recorded). Some clones in this sample may be carry-over from other donors' samples.

Many counts were recorded for this clonotype. The chain combines TRBV9 with TRBJ2-1; 8 bases are shared with TRBD2. CDR1 is SGDLS, CDR2 YYNGEE, per germline. The CDR3 covers 18 residues. Trimming took 0 bases from V and 8 from J; bases not matched to a gene: 16. CDR3 residues: CASSVVLAGSSGDDEQFF. CDR3 sequence (DNA): TGTGCCAGCAGCGTAGTTCTAGCGGGCAGTTCAGGGGACGATGAGCAGTTCTTC.

Ten or more counts support this clonotype. The chain links TRBV7-2 to TRBJ2-3; TRBD1 agrees at 8 bases. Germline loops: CDR1 SGHTA, CDR2 FQGNSA. Unmatched junction bases numbered 7, after V lost 5 bases and J lost 6 bases. The CDR3 is 14 amino acids. CDR3 protein: CASSPPDREDTQYF. CDR3 bases: TGTGCCAGCAGCCCCCCGGACAGGGAGGATACGCAGTATTTT.

This clonotype has a count of ten or more. The rearrangement uses TRBV6-1 and TRBJ2-7, with D possibly matching TRBD2 (7 bases). There are 12 residues in the CDR3. Germline CDR1 MNHNS, CDR2 SASEGT. Between the trimmed V and J ends, which lost 6 bases and 6 bases, there was a span of 12 bases. CDR3 residues: CASSPRGGEQYF. CDR3 DNA sequence: TGTGCCAGCAGCCCTAGGGGGGGCGAGCAGTACTTC.

With regard to this clonotype: A clone one base away is much larger, so this may be a read error. The rearrangement joins TRBV2 to TRBJ2-3; 11 positions agree with TRBD2. This CDR3 region has 16 residues. Trimming at V came to 8 bases and at J to 2 bases, leaving 9 bases not matched to a gene. Germline V gene sequence: CDR1 SNHLY, CDR2 FYNNEI. The CDR3 reads CASGPTSGGYTDTQYF. The CDR3 DNA reads as TGTGCCAGCGGTCCCACTAGCGGGGGTTACACAGATACGCAGTATTTT.